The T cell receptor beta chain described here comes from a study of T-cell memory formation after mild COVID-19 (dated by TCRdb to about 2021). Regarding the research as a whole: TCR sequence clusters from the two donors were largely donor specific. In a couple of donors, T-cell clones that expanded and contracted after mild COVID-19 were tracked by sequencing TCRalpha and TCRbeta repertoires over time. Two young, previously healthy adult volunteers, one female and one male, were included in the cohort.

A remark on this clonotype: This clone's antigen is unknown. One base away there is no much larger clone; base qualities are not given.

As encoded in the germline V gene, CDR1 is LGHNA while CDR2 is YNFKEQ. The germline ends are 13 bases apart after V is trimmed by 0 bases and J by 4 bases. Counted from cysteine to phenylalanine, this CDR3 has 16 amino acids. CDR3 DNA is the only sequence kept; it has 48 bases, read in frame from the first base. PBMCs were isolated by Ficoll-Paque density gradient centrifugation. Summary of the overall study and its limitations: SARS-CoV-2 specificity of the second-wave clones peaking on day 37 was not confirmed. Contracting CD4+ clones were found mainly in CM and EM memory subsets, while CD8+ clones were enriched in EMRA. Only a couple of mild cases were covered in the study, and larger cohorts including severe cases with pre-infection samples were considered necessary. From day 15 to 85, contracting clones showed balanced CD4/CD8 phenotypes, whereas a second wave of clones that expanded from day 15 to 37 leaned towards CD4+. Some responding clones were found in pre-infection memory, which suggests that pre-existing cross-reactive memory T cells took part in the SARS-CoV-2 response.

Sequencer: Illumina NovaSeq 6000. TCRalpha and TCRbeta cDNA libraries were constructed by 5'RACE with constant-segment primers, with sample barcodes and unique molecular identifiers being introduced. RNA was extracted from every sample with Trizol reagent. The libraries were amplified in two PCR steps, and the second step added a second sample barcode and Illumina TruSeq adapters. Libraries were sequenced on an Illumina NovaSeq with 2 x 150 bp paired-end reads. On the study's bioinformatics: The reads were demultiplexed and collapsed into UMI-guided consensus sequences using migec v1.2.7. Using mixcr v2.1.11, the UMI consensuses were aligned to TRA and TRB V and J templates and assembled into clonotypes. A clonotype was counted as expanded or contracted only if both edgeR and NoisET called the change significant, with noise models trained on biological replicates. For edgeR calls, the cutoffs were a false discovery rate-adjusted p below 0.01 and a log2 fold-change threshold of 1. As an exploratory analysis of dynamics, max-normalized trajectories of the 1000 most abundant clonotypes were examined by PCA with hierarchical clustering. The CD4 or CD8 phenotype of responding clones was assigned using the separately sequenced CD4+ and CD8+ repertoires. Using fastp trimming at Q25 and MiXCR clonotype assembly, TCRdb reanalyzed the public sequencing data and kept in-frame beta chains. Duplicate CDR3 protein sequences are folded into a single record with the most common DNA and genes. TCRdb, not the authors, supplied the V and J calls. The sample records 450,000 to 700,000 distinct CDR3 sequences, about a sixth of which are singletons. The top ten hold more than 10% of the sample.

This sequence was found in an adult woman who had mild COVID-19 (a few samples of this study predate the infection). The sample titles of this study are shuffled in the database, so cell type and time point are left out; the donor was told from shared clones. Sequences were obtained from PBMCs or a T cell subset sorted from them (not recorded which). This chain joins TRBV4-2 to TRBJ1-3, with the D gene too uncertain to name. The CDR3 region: CASSQDLTAGGNTIYF. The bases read TGTGCCAGCAGCCAAGATTTAACCGCGGGGGGAAACACCATATATTTT.